This T cell receptor (beta chain) stems from a study of cytomegalovirus exposure and HLA in healthy donors. Study outcomes and limitations: TCR beta chains numbering some 150 were designated cytomegalovirus-associated. Rare TCR sequences predominated, though certain public TCRs were found in many donors. In the 130 or so validation repertoires, just under 95% of cluster scores exceeded 0, per a later analysis.

Clones were sequenced by immunoSEQ multiplex PCR, and TCRdb holds only the in-frame ones, with some missing. There are some 110,000 clones in the sample; about nine tenths occur only once, and 1.5% to 2% lies in the top ten. Trimming cost V 5 bases and J 6 bases; bases outside gene matches: 8. Germline V gives CDR1 MDHEN, CDR2 SYDVKM. CDR3 length: 15 residues. Donors came from a validation cohort of approximately 110 subjects, distinct from the first 666-subject cohort. Details on this clone: Its target is not known.

The TCR originated in a man aged 18-30 years in good health and CMV-seronegative. The sequenced material came from PBMCs. This chain uses TRBV28 with TRBJ2-3; TRBD1 matches 10 bases. CDR3 amino acids: CASSAGGQGGDTQYF. CDR3 DNA sequence: TGTGCCAGCAGTGCGGGAGGACAGGGGGGGGATACGCAGTATTTT. Together with reference TRBV28 and TRBJ2-3, the CDR3 gives the full variable domain: DVKVTQSSRYLVKRTGEKVFLECVQDMDHENMFWYRQDPGLGLRLIYFSYDVKMKEKGDIPEGYSVSREKKERFSLILESASTNQTSMYLCASSAGGQGGDTQYFGPGTRLTVL.